The 11 T cell receptor beta chains presented below share a single source sample, sequenced in a study of technical replicates of blood from several donors. The protocol was immunoSEQ multiplex PCR, while the TCRdb copy is restricted to in-frame clones and leaves out a portion. The sample has about 80,000 clones, less than 95% seen once. Sequencing input: T cells isolated from PBMCs. The receptors were sampled from a human donor in good health.

V gene TRBV30 combines with J gene TRBJ2-1, with 7 bases lining up with TRBD2. Trimming removed 0 bases from V and 10 bases from J; junction bases left unmatched: 3. The CDR3 has 12 amino acids. CDR1 GTSNPN and CDR2 SVGIG come from the germline V gene (reference sequence). CDR3 sequence: CAWSVGDYEQFF. The DNA for the CDR3 is TGTGCCTGGAGTGTTGGGGACTACGAGCAGTTCTTC.

The chain has TRBV28 and TRBJ2-3; D is uncertain. In germline, CDR1 is MDHEN, CDR2 SYDVKM. This CDR3 spans 12 amino acids. Trimming left V 7 bases short and J 2 bases short, with 7 bases between. For the CDR3, the DNA is TGTGCCAGCACTCGAGTCACAGATACGCAGTATTTT. Its translation: CASTRVTDTQYF. The entire variable domain, with the rest obtained from reference TRBV28 and TRBJ2-3, is as follows: DVKVTQSSRYLVKRTGEKVFLECVQDMDHENMFWYRQDPGLGLRLIYFSYDVKMKEKGDIPEGYSVSREKKERFSLILESASTNQTSMYLCASTRVTDTQYFGPGTRLTVL.

On this clone itself: Other DNA sequences in this specimen translate into the identical CDR3. The V and J genes are TRBV6-6 and TRBJ2-7; D is ambiguous. The V end was cut by 7 bases, the J end by 0 bases, with 7 bases between. The CDR3 runs 12 residues. Germline V gene sequence: CDR1 MNHNY, CDR2 SVGAGI (reference sequence). Here the CDR3 reads CASTDSSYEQYF. In nucleotides, the CDR3 is TGTGCCAGCACCGATAGCTCCTACGAGCAGTACTTC.

V is TRBV30 and J is TRBJ1-3; D is uncertain. V shed 3 bases and J shed 4 bases, with 7 bases lying between them. Looked up from germline, CDR1 is GTSNPN and CDR2 is SVGIG (reference sequence). The CDR3 consists of 12 residues. The CDR3 is CAWSPLGNTIYF. CDR3 coding DNA: TGTGCCTGGAGCCCTCTGGGAAACACCATATATTTT.

In this sample, this clone turned up once. V is TRBV27 and J is TRBJ2-7; 9 bases match TRBD2. The CDR3 extends over 16 amino acids. CDR1 is MNHEY and CDR2 is SMNVEV in the germline V gene (reference sequence). With V trimmed by 6 bases and J by 3 bases, 12 bases remained unmatched. The CDR3 DNA sequence: TGTGCCAGCAGAATCGCCGCTAGCGGGACCTACTACGAGCAGTACTTC. This gives the protein CASRIAASGTYYEQYF.

CDR3 in amino acids: CSVEGQNNEKLFF. In nucleotides, the CDR3 is TGCAGCGTTGAGGGACAGAATAATGAAAAACTGTTTTTT. This sequence joins TRBV29-1 and TRBJ1-4; 7 bases line up with TRBD1. The CDR3 loop spans 13 amino acids. Germline values: CDR1 SQVTM, CDR2 ANQGSEA. V was pared by 3 bases and J by 4 bases, with 2 bases of the junction left unmatched.

CDR3 DNA: TGTGCCAGCAGCTTAGATCAGGGATCCCACAATGAGCAGTTCTTC. Amino acid sequence: CASSLDQGSHNEQFF. V usage is TRBV7-2 and J usage is TRBJ2-1, with D perhaps TRBD1 (5 bases). The germline V and J ends were trimmed by 1 base and 5 bases, with 12 bases remaining between them. Germline values: CDR1 SGHTA, CDR2 FQGNSA. This CDR3 region has 15 residues.

The chain joins TRBV9 to TRBJ1-4; TRBD1 might be the D (5 bases). Trimming cost V 4 bases and J 6 bases, with 13 bases left between them. The CDR3 extends over 14 amino acids. CDR1 is SGDLS and CDR2 is YYNGEE in the germline V gene. CDR3 protein: CASSRSGLDEKLFF. DNA for the CDR3: TGTGCCAGCAGCCGATCGGGACTTGATGAAAAACTGTTTTTT.

The chain links TRBV19 to TRBJ2-1; possible D gene TRBD2, 6 bases. V was shortened by 8 bases and J by 6 bases, with 14 bases between the two germline ends. In germline, CDR1 is LNHDA, CDR2 SQIVND (reference sequence). CDR3 length: 13 residues. CDR3 loop: CASRRTMINEQFF. The CDR3, as DNA: TGTGCCAGTCGGCGGACTATGATCAATGAGCAGTTCTTC.

V and J are TRBV4-1 and TRBJ1-1; D possibly corresponds to TRBD1 (5 bases). V dropped 6 bases and J dropped 5 bases, with 19 bases sitting between them. This CDR3 is built from 15 residues. Germline CDR1 reads MGHRA; CDR2 reads YSYEKL. DNA of the CDR3: TGCGCCAGCAGTCACGCTCAGGGATTCGGGACTGAAGCTTTCTTT. Protein: CASSHAQGFGTEAFF.

The V gene is TRBV6-5, the J gene TRBJ2-7; maybe TRBD2 (5 bases). CDR1 is MNHEY, CDR2 SVGAGI, per germline. V gave up 8 bases and J gave up 3 bases, with 20 bases separating them. This CDR3 region has 15 residues. The CDR3 loop reads CASGLQWGTRYEQYF. CDR3 DNA sequence: TGTGCCAGCGGACTTCAATGGGGAACCCGCTACGAGCAGTACTTC.